Given below is one T cell receptor beta chain in context. Its target is unknown. Sequenced by immunoSEQ multiplex PCR; TCRdb stores in-frame clones only, minus some. Of about 94,000 clones detected, 88% appear once; the ten largest clones hold 5.5% to 7%. This sample stems from a study of identifying expanded T cells in peripheral blood. Regarding the study as a whole: Variance in clone template counts between approximately two-week samples significantly increased with total template count across all healthy donors. Technical replicates showed about 1.2 changed clones; two weeks roughly 16; four weeks 19.

This CDR3 is built from 12 residues. The V gene's germline CDR1 is SGDLS and CDR2 YYNGEE. V was cut by 3 bases and J by 5 bases, with 8 bases left in between. Healthy donors had no documented immune events, such as infections, while sampled. The chain employs TRBV9 and TRBJ1-1, with D unclear. The receptor comes from a person aged 18 to 70 in good health. The sequencing input was blood. The CDR3 spells CASSASGTEAFF. CDR3 in DNA: TGTGCCAGCAGCGCGAGTGGGACTGAAGCTTTCTTT.